The 14 T cell receptor beta chains below all came from one sample that was sequenced in a study of Graves' ophthalmopathy and Graves' hyperthyroidism listed by TCRdb under 2018. TCRdb shows the sequencer as Illumina HiSeq 2000. For repertoire sequencing, the TCR beta CDR3 regions were amplified from RNA transcripts. The first round of RT-PCR was done with HTBI primers and the Qiagen OneStep RT-PCR kit, and was followed by a second round of multiplex PCR, then size selection and purification. TCRdb reprocessing: public reads trimmed at Q25 with fastp, clones called with MiXCR, in-frame beta chains kept. Every CDR3 protein is listed once, alongside the most common genes and DNA of its rows. For this sample the table gives around 1,200,000 distinct CDR3 sequences, of which about 38% were detected only once. The ten largest clones add up to around 10% of the sample. The sequencing sample was made of peripheral blood or thyroid tissue (not recorded which). The receptors originated from an adult man with Graves' hyperthyroidism.

This clonotype was recorded at least ten times. The gene calls are TRBV4-3 and TRBJ2-7, with D uncertain. Germline V lookup: CDR1 LGHNA, CDR2 YSLEER. This CDR3 region has 13 residues. Trimming removed 0 bases from V and 4 bases from J, with 7 bases in between. The CDR3, as DNA: TGCGCCAGCAGCCAAGAACAGAGATACGAGCAGTACTTC. Its protein product is CASSQEQRYEQYF.

The chain combines TRBV13 with TRBJ1-5, with D perhaps matching TRBD1 (6 bases). The CDR3 loop spans 15 amino acids. With 6 bases removed from V and 0 bases from J, the gap between germline ends came to 12 bases. CDR1 is PRHDT, CDR2 FYEKMQ, per germline (reference sequence). The CDR3 region is CASSMVRGSNQPQHF. The CDR3 coding sequence is TGTGCCAGCAGTATGGTCAGGGGTAGCAATCAGCCCCAGCATTTT.

This clonotype was seen only once. This sequence joins TRBV7-2 and TRBJ2-7, with 9 bases matching TRBD2. Losses at the gene ends were 3 bases for V and 2 bases for J; bases not matched to a gene: 8. The CDR3 spans 16 residues. Germline V gene data show CDR1 as SGHTA and CDR2 as FQGNSA. The CDR3 reads CASSFRTSERAYEQYF. CDR3 nucleotides: TGTGCCAGCAGCTTCCGGACTAGCGAGAGGGCCTACGAGCAGTACTTC.

This clonotype was detected a few times. The V call is TRBV6-4, the J call TRBJ2-2; TRBD2 matches at 14 bases. V dropped 6 bases and J dropped 13; count of bases not matched to a gene: 7. The CDR3 is 14 amino acids. Per the germline V gene, CDR1 is MRHNA and CDR2 is SNTAGT. CDR3 loop: CASSSGTSGSRLFF. The CDR3 DNA is TGTGCCAGCAGCTCCGGGACTAGCGGGAGTAGGCTGTTTTTT.

This clonotype was counted many times. The J gene is TRBJ2-6, the V gene TRBV29-1, with D unresolved. Germline V gene lookup returns CDR1 SQVTM and CDR2 ANQGSEA. V gave up 5 bases and J gave up 2 bases, with 10 bases separating them. The length of the CDR3 is 14 residues. CDR3 sequence (DNA): TGCAGCGTTACCGACCAACCTGGGGCCAACGTCCTGACTTTC. This encodes CSVTDQPGANVLTF.

This clonotype was found a few times. The rearrangement uses TRBV5-4 and TRBJ2-7; D remains ambiguous. The CDR3 is 13 amino acids. V lost 4 bases and J 3 bases, leaving 11 bases between the germline ends. Per germline, CDR1 SGHNT and CDR2 YYREEE (reference sequence). CDR3 DNA sequence: TGTGCCAGCAGCCCCGAGACTTTCTACGAGCAGTACTTC. Its translation is CASSPETFYEQYF.

In regard to this clonotype: With a much larger clone just one base away, this may be a read error. The CDR3 loop reads CASSDKQGAGTEAFF. The CDR3 DNA reads as TGTGCCAGCAGCGACAAACAGGGGGCGGGCACTGAAGCTTTCTTT. V gene TRBV12-3 or TRBV12-4 combines with J gene TRBJ1-1; 9 bases align to TRBD1. This CDR3 region has 15 residues. V dropped 6 bases and J dropped 4; count of bases not matched to a gene: 9.

As to this clonotype: Being one base from a much bigger clone, this may be a read error. This is likely a read error, given that the CDR3 carries no conserved phenylalanine or tryptophan at its end. CDR3 residues: CASSAQTGYGYTL. The DNA of the CDR3 is TGTGCCAGCAGTGCCCAGACAGGCTATGGCTACACCTTA. This chain links TRBV9 with TRBJ1-2; weak D call: TRBD1 (6 bases). This CDR3 contains 13 residues. V lost 5 bases and J 4 bases, leaving 12 bases between the germline ends. Germline V lookup: CDR1 SGDLS, CDR2 YYNGEE.

This clonotype appeared many times. V usage is TRBV4-2 and J usage is TRBJ1-5; D call uncertain. Germline assignment: CDR1 LGHNA and CDR2 YNFKEQ. This CDR3 comprises 15 residues. Deletions cut 0 bases from V and 1 base from J, with 7 bases between. The CDR3 DNA reads as TGTGCCAGCAGCCAAGATCTTTCCAGCAATCAGCCCCAGCATTTT. Residues: CASSQDLSSNQPQHF.

This clonotype was seen many times. The chain combines TRBV7-9 with TRBJ1-1, with 7 bases that match TRBD1. V gave up 5 bases and J gave up 1 base; unmatched junction bases: 10. This CDR3 spans 16 amino acids. Germline CDR1 reads SEHNR; CDR2 reads FQNEAQ (reference sequence). The CDR3 sequence is CASSHRRDRGNTEAFF. The CDR3 nucleotides are TGTGCCAGCAGCCACCGACGGGACAGAGGGAACACTGAAGCTTTCTTT.

This clonotype was recorded many times. V and J are TRBV9 and TRBJ2-5, with 11 bases aligning to TRBD1. Germline loops: CDR1 SGDLS, CDR2 YYNGEE. The CDR3 extends over 16 amino acids. V gave up 3 bases and J gave up 2 bases; unmatched junction bases: 6. As DNA, the CDR3 is TGTGCCAGCAGCGACAGGGGACAGGGGGAGCAAGAGACCCAGTACTTC. Translated: CASSDRGQGEQETQYF.

At least ten counts were recorded for this clonotype. V is TRBV7-9 and J is TRBJ1-6, with a weak D call TRBD1 (5 bases). The CDR3 extends over 14 amino acids. Germline lookup yields CDR1 SEHNR and CDR2 FQNEAQ (reference sequence). The germline V and J ends were trimmed by 1 base and 8 bases, with 9 bases remaining between them. In DNA, the CDR3 is TGTGCCAGCAGCTTAGGGATGGGGGATTCACCCCTCCACTTT. Its protein is CASSLGMGDSPLHF.

About this clonotype itself: A much larger clone differs from this one at a single base, so this may be a read error. This chain connects TRBV6-5 to TRBJ2-5; D not resolved. The CDR3 is 13 amino acids. V shed 5 bases and J shed 1 base, with 8 bases lying between them. In germline, CDR1 is MNHEY, CDR2 SVGAGI. The CDR3 DNA reads TGTGCCAGCAGTGACGACATCCAAGAGACCCAGTACTTC. Protein: CASSDDIQETQYF.

This clonotype was counted at least ten times. The J gene is TRBJ1-1, the V gene TRBV20-1, with D unresolved. CDR1 is DFQATT, CDR2 SNEGSKA, per germline (reference sequence). The CDR3 is made up of 12 amino acids. Trimming stripped 1 base from V and 4 bases from J, with 7 bases between. The CDR3 DNA reads TGCAGTGCTAGAGCAACAGTCACTGAAGCTTTCTTT. Translation: CSARATVTEAFF.